The 32 T cell receptor beta chains below all came from one sample that was sequenced in a study of blood T cell repertoires in COVID-19. Produced via immunoSEQ multiplex PCR; TCRdb's table is partial and in-frame only. The sample has 50,000 to 60,000 clones, more than 65% seen once. Sequencing was done on a sample of peripheral blood. These TCRs come from a man at least 80 years old with COVID-19, enrolled during active disease.

The CDR3 DNA is TGTGCCAGCAGTGCACTCTCAGGGGGCACCGGGGAGCTGTTTTTT. As protein: CASSALSGGTGELFF. The chain recombines TRBV6-6 with TRBJ2-2; TRBD1 aligns across 7 bases. The length of the CDR3 is 15 residues. Per germline, CDR1 MNHNY and CDR2 SVGAGI (reference sequence). Germline trimming cut 5 bases from V and 4 bases from J; bases unmatched to any gene: 7.

This chain links TRBV11-2 with TRBJ2-1; D remains ambiguous. This CDR3 spans 13 amino acids. V gave up 4 bases and J gave up 5 bases, with 9 bases separating them. Per germline, CDR1 SGHAT and CDR2 FQNNGV. The CDR3 coding sequence is TGTGCCAGCAGCTCAACTCGAAACAATGAGCAGTTCTTC. As protein: CASSSTRNNEQFF.

The V and J genes are TRBV7-9 and TRBJ1-5; 9 nucleotides line up with TRBD1. V shed 6 bases and J 6 bases; nucleotides not matched to a gene: 3. Germline V lookup: CDR1 SEHNR, CDR2 FQNEAQ (reference sequence). The CDR3 runs 13 residues. CDR3 DNA sequence: TGTGCCAGCAGAGAGGGACAGGGTCAGCCCCAGCATTTT. The encoded protein is CASREGQGQPQHF.

This rearrangement joins TRBV10-3 to TRBJ1-5; D is uncertain. CDR3 size: 14 residues. Trimming stripped 6 bases from V and 6 bases from J, with 15 bases between. The germline V gene encodes CDR1 ENHRY and CDR2 SYGVKD. CDR3 loop: CAISPQGGGQPQHF. As DNA, the CDR3 is TGTGCCATCAGCCCCCAAGGTGGCGGTCAGCCCCAGCATTTT.

The chain joins TRBV30 to TRBJ1-4, with TRBD1 identical over 10 bases. The CDR3 loop spans 16 amino acids. Germline trimming cut 4 bases from V and 4 bases from J; bases unmatched to any gene: 9. Germline V gene sequence: CDR1 GTSNPN, CDR2 SVGIG (reference sequence). The CDR3 sequence is CAWNKDRGRVNEKLFF. CDR3 bases: TGTGCCTGGAATAAGGACAGGGGGAGGGTTAATGAAAAACTGTTTTTT.

The CDR3, as DNA: TGTGCCAGCAGCCCTCTAGCGGGAGGAGATACGCAGTATTTT. Translation gives CASSPLAGGDTQYF. The chain uses TRBV7-2 and TRBJ2-3; 11 bases match TRBD2. Trimming took 5 bases from V and 5 from J; bases not matched to a gene: 3. The germline V gene encodes CDR1 SGHTA and CDR2 FQGNSA. The CDR3 is 14 amino acids.

The rearrangement joins TRBV7-3 to TRBJ1-1, with 11 bases identical to TRBD1. The length of the CDR3 is 15 residues. The V segment lost 0 bases and the J segment 4 bases; nucleotides outside the gene matches: 1. The germline V gene encodes CDR1 SGHTA and CDR2 FQGTGA. This chain's CDR3 is CASSLTGTGGTEAFF. The CDR3 DNA reads as TGTGCCAGCAGCTTAACCGGGACAGGGGGCACTGAAGCTTTCTTT.

V is TRBV7-8 and J is TRBJ2-2; 11 nucleotides agree with TRBD1. The CDR3 is made up of 17 amino acids. The germline V gene encodes CDR1 SGHVS and CDR2 FQNEAQ. With V trimmed by 3 bases and J by 7 bases, 10 bases remained unmatched. The CDR3 DNA sequence: TGTGCCAGCAGCTTTCGGACAGGGGGCGGTATGGACGGGGAGCTGTTTTTT. Translating it yields CASSFRTGGGMDGELFF.

The gene calls are TRBV12-3 or TRBV12-4 and TRBJ1-1, with D possibly TRBD1 on 6 matching bases. V was clipped by 3 bases and J by 6 bases, with 11 bases between them. There are 13 residues in the CDR3. The CDR3 sequence is CASSLGGAAEAFF. The CDR3 DNA sequence: TGTGCCAGCAGTTTGGGGGGGGCAGCTGAAGCTTTCTTT.

This clone was counted a few times. The V call is TRBV11-2, the J call TRBJ2-7; 7 positions agree with TRBD2. The CDR3 contains 13 residues. J gave up 3 bases and V 6 bases, and 5 bases lay outside the gene matches. CDR1 and CDR2 (germline): SGHAT, FQNNGV. The CDR3: CASSWASGYEQYV. As DNA, the CDR3 is TGTGCCAGCAGTTGGGCTAGCGGCTACGAGCAGTACGTC.

This clone appeared a few times. V is TRBV24-1 and J is TRBJ2-3; D is uncertain. The CDR3 length is 15 residues. V dropped 0 bases and J dropped 0 bases, with 6 bases sitting between them. Per germline, CDR1 KGHDR and CDR2 SFDVKD. The CDR3 DNA sequence: TGTGCCACCAGTGATTTGGTCAGTAGCACAGATACGCAGTATTTT. It specifies CATSDLVSSTDTQYF.

This clone was found once. The rearrangement joins TRBV19 to TRBJ1-6, with D unresolved. This CDR3 comprises 16 residues. Between the trimmed V and J ends, which lost 2 bases and 6 bases, there was a span of 14 bases. Germline lookup yields CDR1 LNHDA and CDR2 SQIVND (reference sequence). The CDR3 bases are TGTGCCAGTAGTATACGATCACAGACCTTTAATTCACCCCTCCACTTT. Translating it yields CASSIRSQTFNSPLHF.

The chain combines TRBV28 with TRBJ1-2; 7 positions agree with TRBD1. The V and J ends lost 5 bases and 6 bases, in that order; junction bases with no gene match: 15. The CDR3 extends over 16 amino acids. CDR1 is MDHEN and CDR2 is SYDVKM in the germline V gene. The CDR3 coding sequence is TGTGCCAGCAGTGTCTACACCTCGGGGACAGAGGATGGCTACACCTTC. It is translated as CASSVYTSGTEDGYTF.

The chain combines TRBV24-1 with TRBJ1-5; tentatively, D is TRBD1 (6 bases). Germline CDR1 is KGHDR and CDR2 is SFDVKD. Trimming shortened V by 7 bases and J by 5 bases, and 11 bases separated the two germline ends. This CDR3 spans 13 amino acids. The CDR3 reads CATSQTGDQPQHF. CDR3 DNA: TGTGCCACCAGCCAGACAGGAGATCAGCCCCAGCATTTT.

The rearrangement uses TRBV5-4 and TRBJ1-2; TRBD1 agrees at 9 bases. Germline loops: CDR1 SGHNT, CDR2 YYREEE (reference sequence). V trimming: 1 base; J trimming: 7 bases; junction bases outside the gene matches: 5. CDR3 length: 14 residues. The CDR3: CASSLRDRESGYTF. DNA for the CDR3: TGTGCCAGCAGCTTGCGGGACAGGGAGAGTGGCTACACCTTC. Together with reference TRBV5-4 and TRBJ1-2, the CDR3 gives the full variable domain: ETGVTQSPTHLIKTRGQQVTLRCSSQSGHNTVSWYQQALGQGPQFIFQYYREEENGRGNFPPRFSGLQFPNYSSELNVNALELDDSALYLCASSLRDRESGYTFGSGTRLTVV.

This sequence joins TRBV7-8 and TRBJ1-5; 7 bases align to TRBD1. Per germline, CDR1 SGHVS and CDR2 FQNEAQ. J was trimmed by 13 bases and V by 6 bases; bases with no gene match: 24. The CDR3 covers 17 residues. The CDR3 spells CASSRRGESNQPQQQHF. The DNA of the CDR3 is TGTGCCAGCAGTCGCAGGGGGGAGAGCAATCAGCCCCAGCAGCAGCATTTT.

This chain uses TRBV12-5 with TRBJ2-3, with D unclear. Germline CDR1 is LGHNT and CDR2 is FRNRAP. The V end was cut by 9 bases, the J end by 6 bases, with 16 bases between. The CDR3 extends over 13 amino acids. This CDR3 reads CASSRPPRDTQYF. The CDR3 DNA is TGTGCTAGCTCCCGGCCCCCTAGGGATACGCAGTATTTT. Variable domain in full (rest from reference TRBV12-5 and TRBJ2-3): DARVTQTPRHKVTEMGQEVTMRCQPILGHNTVFWYRQTMMQGLELLAYFRNRAPLDDSGMPKDRFSAEMPDATLATLKIQPSEPRDSAVYFCASSRPPRDTQYFGPGTRLTVL.

The V call is TRBV5-1, the J call TRBJ1-2; 8 nucleotides agree with TRBD1. The CDR3 is 14 residues long. Trimming took 4 bases from V and 2 from J; bases not matched to a gene: 4. CDR1 and CDR2 from the germline V gene are SGHRS and YFSETQ. CDR3 nucleotides: TGCGCCAGCAGCGTAGACAGGGGCAACTATGGCTACACCTTC. Translation: CASSVDRGNYGYTF.

The CDR3 DNA sequence: TGTGCCAGCAGTTTACAGGGAATGGGCTCACCCCTCCACTTT. Amino acid sequence: CASSLQGMGSPLHF. The chain has TRBV27 and TRBJ1-6; D is perhaps TRBD1 (5 bases). V was trimmed by 2 bases and J by 10 bases, leaving 12 bases between them. The CDR3 runs 14 residues. Germline assignment: CDR1 MNHEY and CDR2 SMNVEV (reference sequence).

This chain connects TRBV29-1 to TRBJ1-1, with a tentative D call TRBD1 (5 bases). This CDR3 has 12 amino acids. Trimming took off 5 bases at V and 4 bases at J, with 11 bases between the two ends. CDR1 is SQVTM and CDR2 is ANQGSEA in the germline V gene. The CDR3 DNA is TGCAGCGTTCAGGCAGGGCGCACTGAAGCTTTCTTT. Its protein is CSVQAGRTEAFF. Looking up the rest from reference TRBV29-1 and TRBJ1-1 gives the full variable domain: SAVISQKPSRDICQRGTSLTIQCQVDSQVTMMFWYRQQPGQSLTLIATANQGSEATYESGFVIDKFPISRPNLTFSTLTVSNMSPEDSSIYLCSVQAGRTEAFFGQGTRLTVV.

CDR3 nucleotide sequence: TGTGCCAGCAGTACAGGGAGCCCTGAAGCTTTCTTT. This translates into CASSTGSPEAFF. The V and J genes are TRBV28 and TRBJ1-1; a possible D gene is TRBD1 (6 bases). Deletions cut 5 bases from V and 6 bases from J, with 10 bases between. In germline, CDR1 is MDHEN, CDR2 SYDVKM. This CDR3 has 12 amino acids.

The V gene is TRBV28, the J gene TRBJ1-1; 7 bases map to TRBD1. Germline values: CDR1 MDHEN, CDR2 SYDVKM. V gave up 7 bases and J gave up 1 base; unmatched junction bases: 9. The CDR3 length is 15 residues. In DNA, the CDR3 is TGTGCCAGCATAGGAGCAGGACAGGAGAACACTGAAGCTTTCTTT. Protein: CASIGAGQENTEAFF.

CDR3 nucleotide sequence: TGTGCCAGCAGCGTAGCGGGGACAGCTTTCGATTCACCCCTCCACTTT. It translates to CASSVAGTAFDSPLHF. V usage is TRBV9 and J usage is TRBJ1-6, with TRBD1 matching over 7 bases. The CDR3 loop spans 16 amino acids. Germline values: CDR1 SGDLS, CDR2 YYNGEE. After removal of 0 bases from V and 8 bases from J, the junction contained 8 bases not matched to a gene.

The rearrangement uses TRBV18 and TRBJ2-7; a possible D gene is TRBD1 (6 bases). This CDR3 is 13 amino acids long. Germline loops: CDR1 KGHSH, CDR2 LQKENI. Trimming took off 5 bases at V and 4 bases at J, with 12 bases between the two ends. This chain's CDR3 is CASSSTGLYEQYV. The CDR3 DNA is TGTGCCAGCTCATCGACAGGTTTGTACGAGCAGTACGTC.

This clone was seen once. The chain links TRBV12-5 to TRBJ2-2; possible D gene TRBD2, 6 bases. V gave up 2 bases and J gave up 6 bases, with 19 bases separating them. Germline values: CDR1 LGHNT, CDR2 FRNRAP. This CDR3 is 17 amino acids long. CDR3 nucleotide sequence: TGTGCTAGTGGTTTGAGCCCACTAGGCGGAGGGGCCGGGGAGCTGTTTTTT. This sequence encodes CASGLSPLGGGAGELFF.

The chain employs TRBV24-1 and TRBJ1-5; 10 nucleotides align to TRBD1. The germline V gene has CDR1 KGHDR and CDR2 SFDVKD. Trimming removed 5 bases from V and 2 bases from J; junction bases left unmatched: 2. CDR3 length: 15 residues. CDR3 sequence (DNA): TGTGCCACCAGTGGACAGGGGGCTGGCAATCAGCCCCAGCATTTT. It translates to CATSGQGAGNQPQHF.

This rearrangement joins TRBV12-3 or TRBV12-4 to TRBJ1-1; D perhaps matches TRBD1 (6 bases). This CDR3 contains 13 residues. V lost 4 bases and J lost 5, with 11 bases in between. CDR3 nucleotide sequence: TGTGCCAGCAGTTCCCTCACAGGGACTGAAGCTTTCTTT. Encoded protein: CASSSLTGTEAFF.

The chain uses TRBV5-1 and TRBJ2-5; 9 bases match TRBD2. Germline loops: CDR1 SGHRS, CDR2 YFSETQ. After removal of 4 bases from V and 2 bases from J, the junction contained 3 bases not matched to a gene. This CDR3 region has 14 residues. The CDR3 DNA is TGCGCCAGCAGCGGTAGCGGGGGACAAGAGACCCAGTACTTC. Translating gives CASSGSGGQETQYF.

The V gene is TRBV5-5, the J gene TRBJ1-2; 7 nucleotides align to TRBD1. The CDR3 is made up of 17 amino acids. Germline-derived CDR1 and CDR2 are SGHKS and YYEKEE (reference sequence). The trim removed 3 bases at V and 0 bases at J, leaving 11 bases unmatched. The CDR3 DNA follows: TGTGCCAGCAGCTCTGGAAGCACAGGGGTGACTAACTATGGCTACACCTTC. Amino acid sequence: CASSSGSTGVTNYGYTF. The full variable domain, with the rest looked up from reference TRBV5-5 and TRBJ1-2, is DAGVTQSPTHLIKTRGQQVTLRCSPISGHKSVSWYQQVLGQGPQFIFQYYEKEERGRGNFPDRFSARQFPNYSSELNVNALLLGDSALYLCASSSGSTGVTNYGYTFGSGTRLTVV.

This rearrangement joins TRBV7-3 to TRBJ1-6; D is ambiguous. The V gene lost 2 bases and the J gene lost 7 bases, with 9 bases spanning the gap. The CDR3 is 14 amino acids. CDR1 and CDR2 (germline): SGHTA, FQGTGA. This chain's CDR3 is CASSLYGSNSPLHF. CDR3 bases: TGTGCCAGCAGCTTATACGGTTCCAATTCACCCCTCCACTTT.

V gene TRBV3-1 (or the pseudogene TRBV3-2) combines with J gene TRBJ2-7; D is unresolved. CDR1 LGHDT and CDR2 YNNKEL come from the germline V gene (reference sequence). The CDR3 has 12 amino acids. V was trimmed by 0 bases and J by 6 bases, leaving 6 bases between them. CDR3 sequence (DNA): TGTGCCAGCAGCCAAGATACACGCGAGCAGTACTTC. It yields the protein CASSQDTREQYF.

This chain joins TRBV11-2 and TRBJ2-5; D may be TRBD2 (5 bases). Germline CDR1 SGHAT, CDR2 FQNNGV. V dropped 3 bases and J dropped 2 bases, with 13 bases sitting between them. The CDR3 spans 15 residues. This CDR3 reads CASSLVGLGQETQYF. In nucleotides, the CDR3 is TGTGCCAGCAGCTTGGTCGGACTCGGACAAGAGACCCAGTACTTC.